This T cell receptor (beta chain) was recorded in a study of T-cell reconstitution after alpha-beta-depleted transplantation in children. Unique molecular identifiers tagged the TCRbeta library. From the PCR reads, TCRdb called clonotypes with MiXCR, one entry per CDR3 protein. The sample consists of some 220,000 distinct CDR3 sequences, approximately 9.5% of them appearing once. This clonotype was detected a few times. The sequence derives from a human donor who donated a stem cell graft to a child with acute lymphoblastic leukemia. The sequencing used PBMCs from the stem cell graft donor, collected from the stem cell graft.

CDR3 bases: TGCAGTGCTAGTTGGCCAGGGGAAAGATACAATGAGCAGTTCTTC. Translation: CSASWPGERYNEQFF. The chain recombines TRBV20-1 with TRBJ2-1, with D perhaps TRBD1 (6 bases). CDR1 and CDR2 (germline): DFQATT, SNEGSKA (reference sequence). This CDR3 comprises 15 residues. The ends were cut back, 3 bases at V and 4 bases at J, with 16 bases in the middle.